The T cell receptor (beta chain) described here comes from a study of healthy donors' naive CD4 and CD8 T cells. Whole-study context: Donors, half of them female, were 20-25, 40-50 or 60-70 years old.

In germline, CDR1 is SGHNT, CDR2 YYREEE (reference sequence). The V and J ends lost 5 bases and 6 bases respectively, with 18 bases between them. The CDR3 is 15 amino acids. Each TCR library used around 500 ng of total RNA and a linear amplification protocol. In the source study's methods: Tens of thousands of TCR alpha transcripts were sequenced from 5 healthy donors. TCRdb reprocessed the reads via MiXCR and lists one record per CDR3 protein. The V and J calls shown here were made by TCRdb, not taken from the authors' results. Of 150,000 to 200,000 distinct CDR3 sequences in the sample, around 74% were seen once.

The origin of this receptor is a pool of human donors in good health; the sample pools cells from several healthy donors. The specimen sequenced was naive CD4+ and CD8+ T cells sorted from blood, pooled from several donors. The V call is TRBV5-4, the J call TRBJ2-1; D is tentatively TRBD1 or TRBD2 (5 bases each). CDR3 amino acids: CASSLRDHPVNEQFF. CDR3 sequence (DNA): TGTGCCAGCAGTCTCCGGGACCACCCGGTCAATGAGCAGTTCTTC.